Shown below are 5 T cell receptor beta chains from a single sample sequenced in a study of blood T cell repertoires in COVID-19. Sequencing used immunoSEQ multiplex PCR; TCRdb keeps in-frame clones, though not all of them. Of around 130,000 clones in the sample, about 88% were seen once. Sequencing input: PBMCs or T cells enriched from blood (not recorded which). All receptors derive from a woman in her fifties or sixties who had recovered from COVID-19.

The CDR3 protein is CASSTGQGRGYTF. CDR3 sequence (DNA): TGTGCCAGCAGTACCGGACAGGGGCGCGGCTACACCTTC. The V and J genes are TRBV6-5 and TRBJ1-2; TRBD1 matches at 9 bases. The CDR3 is 13 amino acids. Germline V CDR1 and CDR2: MNHEY, SVGAGI. Unmatched junction bases numbered 6, after V lost 5 bases and J lost 8 bases.

V usage is TRBV5-6 and J usage is TRBJ1-2; D is undetermined. CDR3 size: 12 residues. Between the trimmed V and J ends, which lost 0 bases and 8 bases, there was a span of 8 bases. Germline-derived CDR1 and CDR2 are SGHDT and YYEEEE. CDR3: CASSLDSSGYTF. DNA of the CDR3: TGTGCCAGCAGCTTGGATTCTTCGGGCTACACCTTC.

This clone was seen a single time. This sequence joins TRBV3-1 (or the pseudogene TRBV3-2) and TRBJ2-2; D may be TRBD2 (7 bases). Germline CDR1 is LGHDT and CDR2 is YNNKEL (reference sequence). The CDR3 sequence is 18 residues long. Deletions cut 3 bases from V and 5 bases from J, with 22 bases between. The CDR3 protein is CASSHPSDGGRRTGELFF. The CDR3 coding sequence is TGTGCCAGCAGCCACCCGAGTGACGGGGGGCGACGAACCGGGGAGCTGTTTTTT.

This clone was recorded a few times. The V gene is TRBV10-1, the J gene TRBJ1-4, with D unclear. This CDR3 is 13 amino acids long. Germline lookup yields CDR1 WNHNN and CDR2 SYGVQD (reference sequence). Trimming removed 4 bases from V and 8 bases from J, with 11 bases in between. CDR3 coding DNA: TGCGCCAGCAGTGCGTCGGGGAGCGAAAAACTGTTTTTT. Its protein is CASSASGSEKLFF.

The V and J genes are TRBV4-3 and TRBJ1-1, with a weak D call TRBD1 (5 bases). The CDR3 loop spans 13 amino acids. The ends were cut back, 4 bases at V and 1 base at J, with 7 bases in the middle. From germline, CDR1 is LGHNA and CDR2 YSLEER. CDR3 DNA sequence: TGCGCCAGCAGCCGTACAGGGAACACTGAAGCTTTCTTT. Protein: CASSRTGNTEAFF.